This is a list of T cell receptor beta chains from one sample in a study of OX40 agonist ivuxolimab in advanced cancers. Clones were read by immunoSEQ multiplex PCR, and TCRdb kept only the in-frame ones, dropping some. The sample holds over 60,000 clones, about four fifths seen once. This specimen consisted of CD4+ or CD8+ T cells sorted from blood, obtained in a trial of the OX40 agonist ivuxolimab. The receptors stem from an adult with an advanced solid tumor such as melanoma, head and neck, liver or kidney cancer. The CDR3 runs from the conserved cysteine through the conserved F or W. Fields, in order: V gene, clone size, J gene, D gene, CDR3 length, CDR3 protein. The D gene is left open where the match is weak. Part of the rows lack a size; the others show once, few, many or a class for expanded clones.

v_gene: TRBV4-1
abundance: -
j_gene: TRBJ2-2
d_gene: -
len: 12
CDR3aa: CASSQVAGELFF

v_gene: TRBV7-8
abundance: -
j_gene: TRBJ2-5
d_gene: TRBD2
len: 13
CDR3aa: CASSLREGGTQYF

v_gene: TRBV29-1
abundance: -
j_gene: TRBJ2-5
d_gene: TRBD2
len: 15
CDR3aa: CSVGVAGGPQETQYF

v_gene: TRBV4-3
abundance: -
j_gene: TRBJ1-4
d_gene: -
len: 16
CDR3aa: CASSQEGGWTNEKLFF

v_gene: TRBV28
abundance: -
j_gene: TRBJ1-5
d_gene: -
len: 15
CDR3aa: CASSLRGLSNQPQHF

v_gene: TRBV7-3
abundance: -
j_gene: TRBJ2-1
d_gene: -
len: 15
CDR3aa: CASSSDQGTYNEQFF

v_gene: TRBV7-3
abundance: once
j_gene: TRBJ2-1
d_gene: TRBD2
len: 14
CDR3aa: CASSRAGGRNEQFF

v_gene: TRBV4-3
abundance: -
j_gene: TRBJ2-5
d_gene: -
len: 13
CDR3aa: CASSPARGETQYF

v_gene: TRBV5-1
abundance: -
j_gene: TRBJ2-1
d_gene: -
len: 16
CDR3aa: CASSLGGGRAYNEQFF

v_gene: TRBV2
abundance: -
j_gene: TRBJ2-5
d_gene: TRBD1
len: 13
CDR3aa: CASSGRGLETQYF

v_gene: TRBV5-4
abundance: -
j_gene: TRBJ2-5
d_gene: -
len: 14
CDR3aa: CASSWGASPADQYF

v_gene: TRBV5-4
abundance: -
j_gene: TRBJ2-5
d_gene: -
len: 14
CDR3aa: CASSFHQNQETQYF

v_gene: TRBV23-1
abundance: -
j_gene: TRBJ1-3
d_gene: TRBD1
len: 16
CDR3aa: CASSQGTADSGNTIYF

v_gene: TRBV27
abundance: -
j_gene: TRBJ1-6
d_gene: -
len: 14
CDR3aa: CASSLPGDNSPLHF

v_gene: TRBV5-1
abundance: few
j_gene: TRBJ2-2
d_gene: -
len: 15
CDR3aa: CASSLGKMDTGELFF

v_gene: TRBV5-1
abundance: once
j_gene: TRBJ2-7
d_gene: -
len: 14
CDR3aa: CASSLGSGSYEQYF

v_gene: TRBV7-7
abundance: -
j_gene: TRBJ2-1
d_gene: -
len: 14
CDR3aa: CASSLAAGSNEQFF

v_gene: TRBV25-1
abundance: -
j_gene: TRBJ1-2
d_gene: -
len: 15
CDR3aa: CASSGPGTKNYGYTF

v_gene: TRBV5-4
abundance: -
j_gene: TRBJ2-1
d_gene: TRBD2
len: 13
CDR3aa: CASSEGLVYEQFF

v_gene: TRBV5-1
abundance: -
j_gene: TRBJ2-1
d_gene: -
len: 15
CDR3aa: CASSRLEGSYNEQFF

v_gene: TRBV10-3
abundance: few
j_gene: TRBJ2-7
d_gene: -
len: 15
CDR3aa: CAISPGTPDLYEQYF

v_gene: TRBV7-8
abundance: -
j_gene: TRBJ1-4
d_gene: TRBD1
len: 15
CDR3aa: CASSHGQAQNEKLFF

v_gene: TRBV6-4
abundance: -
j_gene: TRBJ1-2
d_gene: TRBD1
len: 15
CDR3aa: CASSQIDRDDYGYTF

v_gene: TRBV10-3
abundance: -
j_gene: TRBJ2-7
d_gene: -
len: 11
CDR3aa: CAIMKGGEQYF

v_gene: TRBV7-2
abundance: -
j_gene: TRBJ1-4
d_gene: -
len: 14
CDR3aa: CASSPYGEGEKLFF

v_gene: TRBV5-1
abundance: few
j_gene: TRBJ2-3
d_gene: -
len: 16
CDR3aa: CASSKGLDRFTDTQYF

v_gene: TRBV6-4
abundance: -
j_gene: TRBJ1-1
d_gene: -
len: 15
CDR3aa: CASRVSPGSNTEAFF

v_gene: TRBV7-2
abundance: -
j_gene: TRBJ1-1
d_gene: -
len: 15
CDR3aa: CASSLGQYLNTEAFF

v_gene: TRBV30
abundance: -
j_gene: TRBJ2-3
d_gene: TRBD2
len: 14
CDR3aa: CAWSEGGTTDTQYF

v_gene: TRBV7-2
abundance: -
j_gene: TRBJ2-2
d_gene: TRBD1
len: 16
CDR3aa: CASSPRQGAYTGELFF

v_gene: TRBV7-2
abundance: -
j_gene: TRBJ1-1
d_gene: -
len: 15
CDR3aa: CASSFGGQLNTEAFF

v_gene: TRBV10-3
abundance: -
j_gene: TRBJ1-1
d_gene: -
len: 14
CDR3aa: CAIRLSTVNTEAFF

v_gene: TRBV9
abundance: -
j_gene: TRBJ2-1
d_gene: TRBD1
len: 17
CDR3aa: CASSVAPQGAFYNEQFF

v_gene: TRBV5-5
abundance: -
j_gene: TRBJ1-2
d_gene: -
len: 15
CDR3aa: CASSDTSQGYSGYTF

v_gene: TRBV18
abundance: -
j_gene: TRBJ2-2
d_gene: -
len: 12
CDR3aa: CASSWGTGELFF

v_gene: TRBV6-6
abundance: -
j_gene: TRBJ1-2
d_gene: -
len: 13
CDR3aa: CASSYSVSYGYTF

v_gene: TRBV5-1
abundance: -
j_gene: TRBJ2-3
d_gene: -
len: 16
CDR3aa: CASSFSGSQSRYTQYF

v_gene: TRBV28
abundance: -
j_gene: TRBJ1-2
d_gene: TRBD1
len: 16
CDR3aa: CASSLLPGQGGNGYTF

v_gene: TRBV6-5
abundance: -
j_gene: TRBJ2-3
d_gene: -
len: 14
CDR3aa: CASSEEYSTDTQYF

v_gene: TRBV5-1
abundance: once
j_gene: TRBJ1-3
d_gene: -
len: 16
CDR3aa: CASSLSVGAPGNTIYF

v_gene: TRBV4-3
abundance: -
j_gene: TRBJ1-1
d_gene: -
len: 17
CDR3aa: CASSQELGGLRNTEAFF

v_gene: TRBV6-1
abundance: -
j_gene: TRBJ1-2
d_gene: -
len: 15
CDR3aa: CASSAIDRDAPTYTF

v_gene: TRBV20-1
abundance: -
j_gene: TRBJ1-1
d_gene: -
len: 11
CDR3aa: CSAVQGTEAFF

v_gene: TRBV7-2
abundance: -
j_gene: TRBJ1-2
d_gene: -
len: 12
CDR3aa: CASTSGNYGYTF

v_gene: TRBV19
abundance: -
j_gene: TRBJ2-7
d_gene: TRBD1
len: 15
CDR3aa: CASSIGTGVSYEQYF

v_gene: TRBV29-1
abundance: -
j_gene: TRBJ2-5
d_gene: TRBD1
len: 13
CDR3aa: CSVEGQGVETQYF

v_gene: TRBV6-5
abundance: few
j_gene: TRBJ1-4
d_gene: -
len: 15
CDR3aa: CASSYRQGLNEKLFF